Listed below are T cell receptor beta chains from one sample, sequenced in a study of blood T cell repertoires in COVID-19. Only in-frame clones appear in the TCRdb table, and some are missing; sequencing was by immunoSEQ multiplex PCR. The sample contains 200,000 or so clones, 80% of which appear only once. The sequenced sample was PBMCs or T cells enriched from blood (not recorded which). The receptor source for this set is a woman in her thirties or forties with acute COVID-19. The CDR3 runs from the conserved cysteine through the conserved F or W. D genes are given only for firm matches. For some rows the clone size is stated as once, few or many, or as a class when expanded; others skip it.

d_call j_call clone_size v_call cdr3_aa cdr3_nt
TRBD1 TRBJ1-2 . TRBV6-5 CASRPGQGGGYTF TGTGCCAGCAGACCGGGACAGGGGGGTGGCTACACCTTC
. TRBJ2-1 . TRBV2 CASSLGLAGEQFF TGTGCCAGCAGTTTAGGGCTAGCAGGTGAGCAGTTCTTC
. TRBJ2-7 once TRBV7-9 CASSAPQGTIYEQYF TGTGCCAGCAGCGCCCCACAGGGAACCATATACGAGCAGTACTTC
TRBD1 TRBJ1-6 . TRBV5-1 CASSLSGRGNSPLHF TGCGCCAGCAGCTTATCAGGCAGGGGGAATTCACCCCTCCACTTT
TRBD2 TRBJ2-7 . TRBV18 CASSPPGSRGLVGEQYF TGTGCCAGCTCACCACCGGGTTCCCGAGGACTAGTCGGCGAGCAGTACTTC
. TRBJ1-2 . TRBV9 CASSVGRGNYGYTF TGTGCCAGCAGCGTAGGCAGGGGCAACTATGGCTACACCTTC
. TRBJ1-1 . TRBV6-4 CASSLQAQNTEAFF TGTGCCAGCAGTCTCCAAGCCCAGAACACTGAAGCTTTCTTT
TRBD1 TRBJ1-5 . TRBV5-4 CASSYDRGRNQPQHF TGTGCCAGCAGTTATGACAGGGGCCGGAATCAGCCCCAGCATTTT
TRBD1 TRBJ1-6 . TRBV6-6 CASSLGQGNSPLHF TGTGCCAGCAGTTTGGGACAGGGCAATTCACCCCTCCACTTT
TRBD2 TRBJ2-5 . TRBV7-8 CASSAFLAGGMETQYF TGTGCCAGCAGCGCATTCCTAGCGGGAGGGATGGAGACCCAGTACTTC
TRBD2 TRBJ2-5 . TRBV27 CASSLSWAGGQTQYF TGTGCCAGCAGTTTATCGTGGGCGGGAGGACAGACCCAGTACTTC
. TRBJ2-3 . TRBV7-3 CASSDNRGSTDTQYF TGTGCCAGCAGCGACAACCGGGGGAGTACAGATACGCAGTATTTT
. TRBJ1-6 . TRBV6-5 CASSSGGSYNSPLHF TGTGCCAGCAGTTCGGGGGGCTCCTATAATTCACCCCTCCACTTT
TRBD2 TRBJ2-2 once TRBV30 CAWSVRVLSGRAGELFF TGTGCCTGGAGTGTACGGGTATTAAGCGGGAGGGCCGGGGAGCTGTTTTTT
TRBD1 TRBJ1-1 . TRBV6-5 CASSYSGTGNTEAFF TGTGCCAGCAGTTACTCTGGGACAGGGAACACTGAAGCTTTCTTT
. TRBJ1-3 once TRBV5-1 CASSLGGDSSGNTIYF TGCGCCAGCAGCTTGGGAGGAGATAGCTCTGGAAACACCATATATTTT
TRBD2 TRBJ2-1 . TRBV28 CASSAHLAGGQNEQFF TGTGCCAGCAGTGCCCATCTAGCGGGGGGGCAGAATGAGCAGTTCTTC
TRBD1 TRBJ2-1 . TRBV15 CATSRQGATYNEQFF TGTGCCACCAGCAGACAGGGGGCGACCTACAATGAGCAGTTCTTC
TRBD2 TRBJ2-2 . TRBV9 CASSPPSGLNTGELFF TGTGCCAGCAGCCCTCCTAGCGGGCTGAACACCGGGGAGCTGTTTTTT
TRBD2 TRBJ2-5 . TRBV10-3 CAISPGGEETQYF TGTGCCATCAGTCCCGGGGGGGAGGAGACCCAGTACTTC
TRBD2 TRBJ2-2 once TRBV24-1 CATSASGSTGELFF TGTGCCACCAGTGCGAGCGGGAGTACCGGGGAGCTGTTTTTT
TRBD1 TRBJ2-7 . TRBV19 CASSEQRDRTYEQYF TGTGCCAGTAGCGAACAAAGGGACAGAACCTACGAGCAGTACTTC
. TRBJ1-2 . TRBV4-2 CASRQAGHQYGYTF TGTGCCAGCAGACAAGCGGGACACCAGTATGGCTACACCTTC
. TRBJ2-1 . TRBV18 CASSLRQSSYNEQFF TGTGCCAGCTCACTGAGACAGAGCTCCTACAATGAGCAGTTCTTC
. TRBJ2-1 . TRBV5-4 CASSLDTFNEQFF TGTGCCAGCAGCTTAGACACGTTCAATGAGCAGTTCTTC
. TRBJ2-7 . TRBV3-1/TRBV3-2 CASSQAPGRGYEQYF TGTGCCAGCAGCCAAGCCCCTGGGAGAGGCTACGAGCAGTACTTC
. TRBJ2-7 once TRBV12-3/TRBV12-4 CASSLGGSYEQYF TGTGCCAGCAGTTTAGGCGGATCCTACGAGCAGTACTTC
. TRBJ1-1 . TRBV18 CASSSAGGTEAFF TGTGCCAGCTCCTCGGCGGGGGGCACTGAAGCTTTCTTT
. TRBJ2-7 . TRBV7-9 CASSDRVERDEQYF TGTGCCAGCAGCGACAGGGTTGAGCGGGACGAGCAGTACTTC
TRBD1 TRBJ2-1 . TRBV9 CASSGYGQEYNEQFF TGTGCCAGCAGCGGCTACGGACAGGAGTACAATGAGCAGTTCTTC
TRBD2 TRBJ2-1 . TRBV7-3 CASSPGSGIYNEQFF TGTGCCAGCAGCCCAGGTAGCGGGATCTACAATGAGCAGTTCTTC
TRBD1 TRBJ1-3 . TRBV3-1/TRBV3-2 CASSQGGTGEYPIYF TGTGCCAGCAGCCAAGGGGGGACAGGGGAGTACCCCATATATTTT
TRBD2 TRBJ2-2 . TRBV5-6 CASSPGVAGRYGELFF TGTGCCAGCAGCCCCGGGGTAGCGGGGAGATACGGGGAGCTGTTTTTT
. TRBJ1-1 . TRBV3-1/TRBV3-2 CASSQPPPGETEAFF TGTGCCAGCAGCCAACCCCCGCCGGGGGAAACTGAAGCTTTCTTT
. TRBJ1-3 . TRBV6-1 CASSDRTGPGGRRNTIYF TGTGCCAGCAGTGATCGAACAGGGCCCGGAGGCAGAAGAAACACCATATATTTT
. TRBJ1-2 . TRBV28 CASSLRNIPKGYTF TGTGCCAGCAGTCTGAGGAACATTCCAAAAGGCTACACCTTC